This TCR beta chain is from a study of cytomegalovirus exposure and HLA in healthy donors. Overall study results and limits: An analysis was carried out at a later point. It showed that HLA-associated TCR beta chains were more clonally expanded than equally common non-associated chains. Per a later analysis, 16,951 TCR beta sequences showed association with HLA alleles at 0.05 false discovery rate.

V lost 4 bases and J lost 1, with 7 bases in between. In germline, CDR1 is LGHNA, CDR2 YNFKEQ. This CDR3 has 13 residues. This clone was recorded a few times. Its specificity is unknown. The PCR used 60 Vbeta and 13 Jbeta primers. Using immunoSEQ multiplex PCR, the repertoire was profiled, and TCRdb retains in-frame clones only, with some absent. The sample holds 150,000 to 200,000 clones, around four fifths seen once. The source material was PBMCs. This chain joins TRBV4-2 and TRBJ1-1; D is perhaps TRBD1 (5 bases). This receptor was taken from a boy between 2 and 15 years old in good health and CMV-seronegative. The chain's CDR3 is CASSLGGNTEAFF. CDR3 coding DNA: TGTGCCAGCAGCCTCGGGGGGAACACTGAAGCTTTCTTT.